The 6 T cell receptor beta chains presented below share a single source sample, sequenced in a study of CD8+ T cells in alopecia areata. Sample treatment: oral pan-JAK inhibitor, 5-10 mg twice daily. cDNA reverse transcribed from extracted RNA served as the sequencing template. Only in-frame clones appear in the TCRdb table, and some are missing; sequencing was by immunoSEQ multiplex PCR. The sample has 150,000 to 200,000 clones, about 65% seen once. The sequences come from CD4+ T cells sorted from blood, collected around week 47, from a patient treated with tofacitinib. The receptors shown here come from a human donor with alopecia areata.

The gene calls are TRBV10-3 and TRBJ2-5; D might be TRBD2 (6 bases). Germline values: CDR1 ENHRY, CDR2 SYGVKD. The CDR3 loop spans 14 amino acids. V lost 3 bases, J lost 2 bases, and 10 bases lay in between. The CDR3 here is CAISDRDSQETQYF. The DNA of the CDR3 is TGTGCCATCAGTGACCGGGACTCTCAAGAGACCCAGTACTTC.

The rearrangement uses TRBV27 and TRBJ2-1; tentative D call: TRBD2 (6 bases). V was pared by 5 bases and J by 5 bases, with 16 bases between. The CDR3 runs 15 residues. CDR1 and CDR2 from the germline V gene are MNHEY and SMNVEV (reference sequence). The CDR3 DNA reads TGTGCCAGCAGTCTCTGGGGGACTGGTGACAATGAGCAGTTCTTC. Translated, it gives CASSLWGTGDNEQFF.

This chain joins TRBV29-1 and TRBJ1-5; TRBD1 matches 10 bases. From germline, CDR1 is SQVTM and CDR2 ANQGSEA. This CDR3 is built from 15 residues. The trim removed 2 bases at V and 6 bases at J, leaving 7 bases unmatched. CDR3 bases: TGCAGCGTTGAATGGACAGGGGGAAGGGGTCAGCCCCAGCATTTT. Protein product: CSVEWTGGRGQPQHF.

This chain links TRBV30 with TRBJ1-2; tentatively, D is TRBD1 (5 bases). The CDR3 has 13 amino acids. V was clipped by 4 bases and J by 4 bases, with 13 bases between them. Germline loops: CDR1 GTSNPN, CDR2 SVGIG (reference sequence). The CDR3 DNA reads TGTGCCTGGAAAGTGGCAGGGACCTATGGCTACACCTTC. Protein: CAWKVAGTYGYTF. Drawing the rest from reference TRBV30 and TRBJ1-2, the complete variable domain is SQTIHQWPATLVQPVGSPLSLECTVEGTSNPNLYWYRQAAGRGLQLLFYSVGIGQISSEVPQNLSASRPQDRQFILSSKKLLLSDSGFYLCAWKVAGTYGYTFGSGTRLTVV.

The chain joins TRBV11-2 to TRBJ1-2, with D possibly matching TRBD1 (5 bases). CDR1 and CDR2 from the germline V gene are SGHAT and FQNNGV. Deletions cut 5 bases from V and 7 bases from J, with 23 bases between. The CDR3 runs 16 residues. This CDR3 is CASSLGEADLTGGYTF. The CDR3 DNA reads TGTGCCAGCAGCCTAGGGGAGGCGGACCTAACGGGTGGCTACACCTTC.

V is TRBV2 and J is TRBJ2-7, with 11 bases matching TRBD2. Germline V gene lookup returns CDR1 SNHLY and CDR2 FYNNEI. The length of the CDR3 is 17 residues. Trimming cost V 2 bases and J 2 bases; bases outside gene matches: 8. The CDR3 loop reads CASSERLAGGLPYEQYF. In DNA, the CDR3 is TGTGCCAGCAGTGAACGCCTAGCGGGGGGATTACCCTACGAGCAGTACTTC.